The 21 T cell receptor beta chains below were found in one sample sequenced in a study of a mutant IDH1 vaccine in newly diagnosed glioma. The time point denotes: week 47, end of study. Vaccinated patients received 300 ug of mutant IDH1 20-mer peptide per dose, with topical imiquimod. Repertoires were generated with immunoSEQ multiplex PCR, while TCRdb's copy carries only in-frame clones and drops some. The sample includes about 32,000 clones, about nine tenths seen only once; the top ten take roughly 2%. The antigens of these receptors remain unknown. The sample was PBMCs, taken from a glioma patient whose treatment included an IDH1 peptide vaccine. The receptors come from a man aged 35-49 years with glioma.

The chain has TRBV6-1 and TRBJ1-2, with 8 bases matching TRBD1. The germline CDR1 and CDR2 sequences are MNHNS and SASEGT. The CDR3 runs 16 residues. With 4 bases clipped from V and 6 bases from J, the junction kept 13 bases outside the gene matches. The CDR3 region has the DNA TGTGCCAGCAGTGCCCAACAGGGGGTCGGTCTTAATGGCTACACCTTC. Translation: CASSAQQGVGLNGYTF.

The genes are TRBV4-3 and TRBJ2-1, with 7 bases matching TRBD2. The CDR3 has 15 residues. V dropped 3 bases and J dropped 7; count of bases not matched to a gene: 9. Germline CDR1 LGHNA, CDR2 YSLEER. The CDR3 nucleotides are TGCGCCAGCAGCCAGGGCCCGACTAGCCAGAATGAGCAGTTCTTC. Translating it yields CASSQGPTSQNEQFF.

Only one count was recorded for this clone. The chain combines TRBV2 with TRBJ2-1; TRBD2 is a possible D gene (5 bases). Germline V gene sequence: CDR1 SNHLY, CDR2 FYNNEI. CDR3 length equals 14 residues. Trimming cost V 8 bases and J 7 bases, with 18 bases left between them. The CDR3 bases are TGTGCCAGCTCTCTGGACGGTACGGGGAATGAGCAGTTCTTC. It yields the protein CASSLDGTGNEQFF.

V and J are TRBV30 and TRBJ1-5, with a possible D match to TRBD1 (5 bases). The CDR3 loop spans 14 amino acids. With 2 bases removed from V and 4 bases from J, the gap between germline ends came to 12 bases. Germline CDR1 reads GTSNPN; CDR2 reads SVGIG (reference sequence). CDR3: CAWSFGGGNQPQHF. CDR3 DNA: TGTGCCTGGAGTTTCGGGGGGGGGAATCAGCCCCAGCATTTT.

This clone was counted a single time. The chain combines TRBV2 with TRBJ1-6, with a tentative D call TRBD1 (5 bases). The germline V and J ends were trimmed by 6 bases and 5 bases, with 11 bases remaining between them. Germline V CDR1 and CDR2: SNHLY, FYNNEI. The CDR3 runs 14 residues. Here the CDR3 reads CASRWDGNNSPLHF. CDR3 in DNA: TGTGCCAGCAGGTGGGACGGTAATAATTCACCCCTCCACTTT. The whole variable domain, remainder taken from reference TRBV2 and TRBJ1-6, is EPEVTQTPSHQVTQMGQEVILRCVPISNHLYFYWYRQILGQKVEFLVSFYNNEISEKSEIFDDQFSVERPDGSNFTLKIRSTKLEDSAMYFCASRWDGNNSPLHFGNGTRLTVT.

CDR3 nucleotide sequence: TGTGCCAGCAGCCCCCTGAGGGGGAACACTGAAGCTTTCTTT. This codes for CASSPLRGNTEAFF. The rearrangement uses TRBV7-2 and TRBJ1-1, with D possibly matching TRBD1 (5 bases). Germline CDR1 reads SGHTA; CDR2 reads FQGNSA. V was pared by 5 bases and J by 1 base, with 11 bases between. The CDR3 covers 14 residues. Complete variable domain (other parts from reference TRBV7-2 and TRBJ1-1): GAGVSQSPSNKVTEKGKDVELRCDPISGHTALYWYRQSLGQGLEFLIYFQGNSAPDKSGLPSDRFSAERTGGSVSTLTIQRTQQEDSAVYLCASSPLRGNTEAFFGQGTRLTVV.

The chain employs TRBV28 and TRBJ1-1; a weak D match, TRBD1 (5 bases). Trimming stripped 6 bases from V and 5 bases from J, with 10 bases between. The germline CDR1 and CDR2 sequences are MDHEN and SYDVKM. The CDR3 covers 12 residues. In DNA, the CDR3 is TGTGCCAGCAGGTCGGGGGGAACTGAAGCTTTCTTT. As protein: CASRSGGTEAFF.

The J gene is TRBJ1-3, the V gene TRBV5-4; tentatively, D is TRBD1 (6 bases). Trimming cost V 3 bases and J 2 bases, with 12 bases left between them. The CDR3 is made up of 15 amino acids. The germline V gene encodes CDR1 SGHNT and CDR2 YYREEE (reference sequence). The CDR3, as DNA: TGTGCCAGCAGCTGGGGCCCAGGGGCTGGAAACACCATATATTTT. Protein sequence: CASSWGPGAGNTIYF.

The J gene is TRBJ2-7, the V gene TRBV5-1, with 7 positions matching TRBD1. CDR3 length equals 18 residues. Per the germline V gene, CDR1 is SGHRS and CDR2 is YFSETQ. The V and J ends lost 6 bases and 2 bases, in that order; junction bases with no gene match: 20. CDR3 DNA sequence: TGCGCCAGCACGTATGGGTCGGGACAGCGAATTGGAACCTACGAGCAGTACTTC. It specifies CASTYGSGQRIGTYEQYF.

This clone turned up a few times. CDR3 bases: TGCGCCAGCAGCCGCGGGACAAACGAAAAACTGTTTTTT. Protein: CASSRGTNEKLFF. The V gene is TRBV5-1, the J gene TRBJ1-4; D possibly corresponds to TRBD1 (6 bases). Trimming took off 4 bases at V and 8 bases at J, with 12 bases between the two ends. Germline loops: CDR1 SGHRS, CDR2 YFSETQ. CDR3 length equals 13 residues.

The chain uses TRBV11-2 and TRBJ2-1; 7 bases line up with TRBD2. J lost 7 bases, V lost 1 base, and 4 bases had no gene match. CDR3 length equals 14 residues. CDR1 is SGHAT and CDR2 is FQNNGV in the germline V gene. The CDR3 here is CASSLAGRENEQFF. The CDR3 DNA follows: TGTGCCAGCAGCTTAGCGGGGAGGGAGAATGAGCAGTTCTTC.

This clone appeared a single time. This chain connects TRBV23-1 to TRBJ2-7; either TRBD1 or TRBD2 may supply D (5 bases each). TRBV23-1 is an open reading frame whose function is uncertain. V shed 0 bases and J shed 4 bases, with 19 bases lying between them. The CDR3 runs 17 residues. The CDR3 protein is CASSQSRDGPRKYEQYF. DNA for the CDR3: TGCGCCAGCAGTCAATCCCGGGACGGTCCTCGGAAATACGAGCAGTACTTC.

The chain joins TRBV5-4 to TRBJ1-2; possible D gene TRBD1, 5 bases. Trimming left V 0 bases short and J 4 bases short, with 13 bases between. Germline CDR1 reads SGHNT; CDR2 reads YYREEE (reference sequence). This CDR3 region has 15 residues. In DNA, the CDR3 is TGTGCCAGCAGCTTGGAGTGGGGGACGGCCTATGGCTACACCTTC. Amino acids: CASSLEWGTAYGYTF. The variable domain in full, completed from reference TRBV5-4 and TRBJ1-2, reads ETGVTQSPTHLIKTRGQQVTLRCSSQSGHNTVSWYQQALGQGPQFIFQYYREEENGRGNFPPRFSGLQFPNYSSELNVNALELDDSALYLCASSLEWGTAYGYTFGSGTRLTVV.

The gene calls are TRBV5-4 and TRBJ2-1, with 13 bases that match TRBD2. Looked up from germline, CDR1 is SGHNT and CDR2 is YYREEE (reference sequence). V trimming: 4 bases; J trimming: 12 bases; junction bases outside the gene matches: 19. The CDR3 extends over 18 amino acids. CDR3 nucleotide sequence: TGTGCCAGCAGCCTCGGGACTAGCGGGGCCCCCTCTGGGAGAGCGCAGTTCTTC. Encoded protein: CASSLGTSGAPSGRAQFF.

This chain links TRBV25-1 with TRBJ1-1, with D possibly TRBD1 on 6 matching bases. The CDR3 runs 13 residues. V was clipped by 3 bases and J by 11 bases, with 16 bases between them. Germline V gene lookup returns CDR1 MGHDK and CDR2 SYGVNS. The CDR3 sequence: CASSDAGGGHAFF. CDR3 sequence (DNA): TGTGCCAGCAGTGATGCGGGGGGCGGGCATGCTTTCTTT.

The chain links TRBV6-1 to TRBJ1-1, with D perhaps TRBD1 (5 bases). The CDR3 length is 17 residues. Germline V CDR1 and CDR2: MNHNS, SASEGT. The V end lost 3 bases, the J end lost 0 bases, and 17 bases lay between the germline ends. CDR3 sequence reads: CASSDGIPGRVNTEAFF. CDR3 coding DNA: TGTGCCAGCAGTGACGGGATCCCGGGACGGGTGAACACTGAAGCTTTCTTT.

The chain combines TRBV5-1 with TRBJ1-1, with TRBD1 matching 7 bases. Germline assignment: CDR1 SGHRS and CDR2 YFSETQ. V shed 4 bases and J 1 base; nucleotides not matched to a gene: 13. The CDR3 covers 17 residues. The CDR3: CASSPRQGGLSNTEAFF. For the CDR3, the DNA is TGCGCCAGCAGCCCCAGACAGGGAGGCCTTTCGAACACTGAAGCTTTCTTT.

On this clone: Different DNA sequences within this sample yield the same CDR3. The gene calls are TRBV7-2 and TRBJ1-1; D call uncertain. This CDR3 is built from 13 residues. CDR1 and CDR2 from the germline V gene are SGHTA and FQGNSA. Between the trimmed V and J ends, which lost 5 bases and 5 bases, there was a span of 12 bases. The CDR3 DNA reads TGTGCCAGCAGCCTCGAGATACGGACTGAAGCTTTCTTT. As protein: CASSLEIRTEAFF.

This rearrangement joins TRBV28 to TRBJ2-5, with D maybe TRBD2 (6 bases). Germline assignment: CDR1 MDHEN and CDR2 SYDVKM. The CDR3 has 12 residues. V lost 2 bases, J lost 5 bases, and 6 bases lay in between. CDR3 region: CASSLAGETQYF. The CDR3 bases are TGTGCCAGCAGTTTAGCGGGGGAGACCCAGTACTTC.

The chain is built from TRBV6-1 and TRBJ1-2; TRBD1 agrees at 7 bases. J gave up 7 bases and V 1 base, and 3 bases lay outside the gene matches. CDR3 length: 13 amino acids. Germline loops: CDR1 MNHNS, CDR2 SASEGT. The CDR3 loop reads CASSEGNRGGYTF. The DNA of the CDR3 is TGTGCCAGCAGTGAAGGAAACAGGGGTGGCTACACCTTC.

DNA for the CDR3: TGTGCCAGCAGCCATTACGATTGGGGGGAGGAATCAGATACGCAGTATTTT. It translates to CASSHYDWGEESDTQYF. The chain couples TRBV7-8 to TRBJ2-3, with D possibly TRBD2 on 6 matching bases. V lost 5 bases, J lost 4 bases, and 22 bases lay in between. This CDR3 region has 17 residues. The germline CDR1 and CDR2 sequences are SGHVS and FQNEAQ. The full variable domain, with the rest looked up from reference TRBV7-8 and TRBJ2-3, is GAGVSQSPRYKVAKRGQDVALRCDPISGHVSLFWYQQALGQGPEFLTYFQNEAQLDKSGLPSDRFFAERPEGSVSTLKIQRTQQEDSAVYLCASSHYDWGEESDTQYFGPGTRLTVL.